This TCR beta chain is from a study of blood T cell repertoires in COVID-19. Study summary: T cells, B-cell-depleted T cells, or PBMCs supplied cDNA or gDNA.

TCRdb keeps only in-frame clones here, not all; method: immunoSEQ multiplex PCR. The table records approximately 210,000 clones, about four fifths of them present only once. Trimming shortened V by 3 bases and J by 1 base, and 10 bases separated the two germline ends. CDR3 size: 14 residues. From germline, CDR1 is SEHNR and CDR2 FQNEAQ (reference sequence). V is TRBV7-9 and J is TRBJ2-7; TRBD1 is a possible D gene (6 bases). The clonotype originates from a man in his forties or fifties who had recovered from COVID-19. The sample comprised PBMCs or T cells enriched from blood (not recorded which). The CDR3 region is CASSLSGASYEQYF. DNA of the CDR3: TGTGCCAGCAGCTTGTCAGGGGCTTCCTACGAGCAGTACTTC.